The 30 T cell receptor beta chains listed next were all sequenced from one sample in a study of blood T cell repertoires in COVID-19 (dated by TCRdb to between 2020 and 2021). Receptor amplification or capture employed the immunoSEQ multiplex PCR assay. In TCRdb, the immuneACCESS table is reduced to in-frame sequences with V and J assigned. These tables do not hold every clone; where another copy was compared, an unresolved V gene accounts for under half, and the others remain unexplained. This sample gives 210,000 or so clones in total; 65% to 85% of them show up just once. The top ten hold 2.5% to 3.5% of the sample. Sequenced: peripheral blood. These receptors all come from a man in his fifties with active or convalescent COVID-19.

This clone came up once. The rearrangement links TRBV7-6 to TRBJ2-3; 7 nucleotides match TRBD2. V lost 7 bases, J lost 2 bases, and 9 bases stayed unmatched. The CDR3 has 15 amino acids. Germline CDR1 and CDR2: SGHVS and FNYEAQ. The CDR3 nucleotides are TGTGCCAGCACCGTATCCGGGACTAACACAGATACGCAGTATTTT. Translation gives CASTVSGTNTDTQYF.

This clone was recorded a few times. The chain recombines TRBV30 with TRBJ2-7; D gene unclear. CDR3 size: 12 residues. V lost 5 bases, J lost 2 bases, and 10 bases lay in between. Per germline, CDR1 GTSNPN and CDR2 SVGIG (reference sequence). CDR3 sequence reads: CAWGDNPYEQYF. In DNA, the CDR3 is TGTGCCTGGGGTGACAACCCCTACGAGCAGTACTTC.

The chain recombines TRBV6-1 with TRBJ1-2, with 10 bases fitting TRBD1. Germline loops: CDR1 MNHNS, CDR2 SASEGT. V lost 2 bases, J lost 0 bases, and 6 bases stayed unmatched. The CDR3 sequence is 17 residues long. CDR3 residues: CASSEWGQGRSNYGYTF. CDR3 nucleotide sequence: TGTGCCAGCAGTGAATGGGGACAGGGGCGATCTAACTATGGCTACACCTTC.

V usage is TRBV19 and J usage is TRBJ2-7; perhaps TRBD2 as D (5 bases). This CDR3 comprises 15 residues. Germline V gives CDR1 LNHDA, CDR2 SQIVND (reference sequence). Between the trimmed V and J ends, which lost 2 bases and 5 bases, there was a span of 16 bases. The CDR3, as DNA: TGTGCCAGTAGTATAACGGGAACCTTGGAGGACGAGCAGTACTTC. It codes for CASSITGTLEDEQYF.

The V call is TRBV2, the J call TRBJ1-4; 10 nucleotides agree with TRBD1. The V gene end was trimmed by 7 bases and the J gene end by 7 bases; junction bases not matched to a gene: 9. In germline, CDR1 is SNHLY, CDR2 FYNNEI. This CDR3 region has 15 residues. The chain's CDR3 is CASIRTGTGVEKLFF. The CDR3, as DNA: TGTGCCAGCATTCGAACCGGGACAGGGGTTGAAAAACTGTTTTTT.

This sequence joins TRBV7-9 and TRBJ2-7; perhaps TRBD2 as D (6 bases). CDR1 is SEHNR and CDR2 is FQNEAQ in the germline V gene (reference sequence). The CDR3 has 14 residues. V lost 5 bases and J 0 bases, leaving 11 bases between the germline ends. CDR3 in amino acids: CASSGGALSYEQYF. In nucleotides, the CDR3 is TGTGCCAGCAGCGGAGGGGCTCTCTCCTACGAGCAGTACTTC.

Turning to this clone: Other DNA variants within this sample encode the same CDR3. The gene calls are TRBV12-3 or TRBV12-4 and TRBJ1-1; D is undetermined. V was clipped by 3 bases and J by 1 base, with 6 bases between them. This CDR3 contains 13 residues. CDR3 bases: TGTGCCAGCAGTTTGGGCCAGAACACTGAAGCTTTCTTT. It is translated as CASSLGQNTEAFF.

The genes are TRBV29-1 and TRBJ1-1, with a tentative D call TRBD1 (6 bases). The CDR3 spans 13 residues. The V gene lost 7 bases and the J gene lost 12 bases, with 24 bases spanning the gap. Germline CDR1 and CDR2: SQVTM and ANQGSEA. DNA for the CDR3: TGCAGCGCCTTACAGGGAGGGCTCGAAGGGACTTTCTTT. It codes for CSALQGGLEGTFF.

J is TRBJ2-3 and V is TRBV6-5, with TRBD2 matching over 7 bases. CDR3 length equals 14 residues. Germline V lookup: CDR1 MNHEY, CDR2 SVGAGI. J was trimmed by 3 bases and V by 6 bases; bases with no gene match: 6. The CDR3 sequence is CASSLADSTDTQYF. DNA for the CDR3: TGTGCCAGCAGCCTAGCGGACTCAACAGATACGCAGTATTTT.

The chain links TRBV25-1 to TRBJ2-2; 13 bases are shared with TRBD2. This CDR3 has 18 amino acids. In germline, CDR1 is MGHDK, CDR2 SYGVNS. V lost 4 bases, J lost 1 base, and 6 bases stayed unmatched. CDR3 residues: CASSATSGRILNTGELFF. In nucleotides, the CDR3 is TGTGCCAGCAGTGCGACTAGCGGGAGGATATTGAACACCGGGGAGCTGTTTTTT.

This chain connects TRBV7-2 to TRBJ2-7; D call uncertain. CDR1 SGHTA and CDR2 FQGNSA come from the germline V gene. The CDR3 has 14 residues. The V and J ends lost 5 bases and 3 bases respectively, with 14 bases between them. The CDR3 DNA sequence: TGTGCCAGCAGCCCCTCCTTCACAGTCTACGAGCAGTACTTC. It codes for CASSPSFTVYEQYF.

The V and J genes are TRBV9 and TRBJ1-3, with TRBD1 matching 8 bases. Trimming cost V 4 bases and J 2 bases; bases outside gene matches: 17. The germline V gene has CDR1 SGDLS and CDR2 YYNGEE. The CDR3 has 19 amino acids. Here the CDR3 reads CASSPWAGGGGIAGNTIYF. The DNA of the CDR3 is TGTGCCAGCAGCCCCTGGGCAGGGGGCGGAGGGATTGCTGGAAACACCATATATTTT.

The rearrangement uses TRBV15 and TRBJ1-1, with D possibly matching TRBD1 (6 bases). V was clipped by 3 bases and J by 5 bases, with 10 bases between them. Per germline, CDR1 LNHNV and CDR2 YYDKDF (reference sequence). CDR3 size: 13 residues. CDR3 region: CATSSTGFTEAFF. The CDR3 DNA is TGTGCCACCAGCAGTACAGGGTTTACTGAAGCTTTCTTT.

The chain is built from TRBV7-2 and TRBJ1-4; D is unclear. CDR3 length: 14 residues. Germline assignment: CDR1 SGHTA and CDR2 FQGNSA. V lost 0 bases and J lost 7, with 9 bases in between. CDR3 sequence: CASSLAGFGEKLFF. The DNA for the CDR3 is TGTGCCAGCAGCTTAGCCGGGTTCGGTGAAAAACTGTTTTTT. The full variable domain, with the rest looked up from reference TRBV7-2 and TRBJ1-4, is GAGVSQSPSNKVTEKGKDVELRCDPISGHTALYWYRQSLGQGLEFLIYFQGNSAPDKSGLPSDRFSAERTGGSVSTLTIQRTQQEDSAVYLCASSLAGFGEKLFFGSGTQLSVL.

The J gene is TRBJ1-2, the V gene TRBV28; 10 bases line up with TRBD1. Trimming cost V 7 bases and J 4 bases; bases outside gene matches: 15. Germline-derived CDR1 and CDR2 are MDHEN and SYDVKM. CDR3 length equals 17 residues. This CDR3 reads CASTAPGTGELSYGYTF. CDR3 nucleotide sequence: TGTGCCAGCACCGCCCCCGGGACAGGGGAGCTGAGCTATGGCTACACCTTC.

J is TRBJ2-7 and V is TRBV7-2; D perhaps matches TRBD1 (6 bases). The germline V gene has CDR1 SGHTA and CDR2 FQGNSA. The V end was cut by 3 bases, the J end by 0 bases, with 9 bases between. The CDR3 runs 14 residues. The CDR3, as DNA: TGTGCCAGCAGCTTTACAGGGACCTCCTACGAGCAGTACTTC. It translates to CASSFTGTSYEQYF.

The chain joins TRBV7-3 to TRBJ2-1; TRBD2 aligns across 15 bases. Germline values: CDR1 SGHTA, CDR2 FQGTGA. The CDR3 has 19 amino acids. V was clipped by 2 bases and J by 0 bases; unmatched bases: 5. CDR3: CASSLGTSGRRHSYNEQFF. CDR3 sequence (DNA): TGTGCCAGCAGCTTAGGGACTAGCGGGAGGCGTCACTCCTACAATGAGCAGTTCTTC.

The chain links TRBV20-1 to TRBJ1-5, with 8 positions matching TRBD1. This CDR3 is built from 14 residues. Per germline, CDR1 DFQATT and CDR2 SNEGSKA (reference sequence). After removal of 3 bases from V and 3 bases from J, the junction contained 4 bases not matched to a gene. CDR3 sequence (DNA): TGCAGTGCTAGTCGGACAGGGTTCAATCAGCCCCAGCATTTT. Amino acid sequence: CSASRTGFNQPQHF.

The DNA of the CDR3 is TGTGCCAGCTCACCACGGGACAGGGATTCACCCCTCCACTTT. It translates to CASSPRDRDSPLHF. This sequence joins TRBV18 and TRBJ1-6; 9 positions agree with TRBD1. Unmatched junction bases numbered 0, after V lost 1 base and J lost 8 bases. CDR1 and CDR2 from the germline V gene are KGHSH and LQKENI. The CDR3 totals 14 residues.

This rearrangement joins TRBV5-1 to TRBJ2-1; weak D call: TRBD2 (6 bases). CDR1 is SGHRS, CDR2 YFSETQ, per germline. This CDR3 spans 16 amino acids. The V and J ends lost 4 bases and 7 bases respectively, with 21 bases between them. CDR3 sequence reads: CASSPVREPLGNEQFF. The CDR3 DNA reads as TGCGCCAGCAGCCCGGTACGGGAGCCTCTCGGAAATGAGCAGTTCTTC.

This chain links TRBV27 with TRBJ2-3; 7 nucleotides align to TRBD2. The CDR3 spans 12 residues. The J segment lost 1 base and the V segment lost 8 bases, leaving 0 bases of the junction unmatched. The germline CDR1 and CDR2 sequences are MNHEY and SMNVEV (reference sequence). CDR3 bases: TGTGCCAGCGGGAGGGGCACAGATACGCAGTATTTT. Protein product: CASGRGTDTQYF.

This clone came up a few times. The chain couples TRBV30 to TRBJ2-7; the D gene is possibly TRBD1 (5 bases). Germline V gene sequence: CDR1 GTSNPN, CDR2 SVGIG (reference sequence). The CDR3 extends over 12 amino acids. The germline V and J ends were trimmed by 3 bases and 1 base, with 7 bases remaining between them. CDR3 residues: CAWSTGSYEQYF. The CDR3 DNA reads as TGTGCCTGGAGCACAGGTTCCTACGAGCAGTACTTC.

V gene TRBV27 combines with J gene TRBJ1-1; D might be TRBD1 (6 bases). Germline V gene lookup returns CDR1 MNHEY and CDR2 SMNVEV (reference sequence). This CDR3 has 17 amino acids. V was clipped by 6 bases and J by 4 bases, with 24 bases between them. CDR3 residues: CASRPGEGGEVGTEAFF. DNA of the CDR3: TGTGCCAGCAGACCCGGGGAGGGGGGCGAGGTTGGCACTGAAGCTTTCTTT.

V and J are TRBV9 and TRBJ2-5; 8 positions agree with TRBD2. CDR1 is SGDLS and CDR2 is YYNGEE in the germline V gene. CDR3 length equals 16 residues. The V segment lost 4 bases and the J segment 2 bases; nucleotides outside the gene matches: 10. The CDR3 here is CASSYAPREGQETQYF. CDR3 coding DNA: TGTGCCAGCAGCTATGCCCCCCGGGAGGGACAAGAGACCCAGTACTTC. The variable domain in full, with the rest retrieved from reference TRBV9 and TRBJ2-5, is DSGVTQTPKHLITATGQRVTLRCSPRSGDLSVYWYQQSLDQGLQFLIQYYNGEERAKGNILERFSAQQFPDLHSELNLSSLELGDSALYFCASSYAPREGQETQYFGPGTRLLVL.

This chain joins TRBV2 and TRBJ2-3; 11 bases line up with TRBD2. This CDR3 has 15 residues. Germline V gives CDR1 SNHLY, CDR2 FYNNEI. After removal of 7 bases from V and 1 base from J, the junction contained 4 bases not matched to a gene. The CDR3 DNA sequence: TGTGCCAGCAACGAGGGACTAGCGGGCACAGATACGCAGTATTTT. Translation gives CASNEGLAGTDTQYF.

The V gene is TRBV2, the J gene TRBJ1-4; 8 bases match TRBD1. This CDR3 comprises 15 residues. With 5 bases clipped from V and 2 bases from J, the junction kept 4 bases outside the gene matches. Germline V CDR1 and CDR2: SNHLY, FYNNEI. DNA for the CDR3: TGTGCCAGCAGTCAGGGGGCGCGGACTAATGAAAAACTGTTTTTT. Translation: CASSQGARTNEKLFF. Drawing the rest from reference TRBV2 and TRBJ1-4, the complete variable domain is EPEVTQTPSHQVTQMGQEVILRCVPISNHLYFYWYRQILGQKVEFLVSFYNNEISEKSEIFDDQFSVERPDGSNFTLKIRSTKLEDSAMYFCASSQGARTNEKLFFGSGTQLSVL.

This rearrangement joins TRBV7-2 to TRBJ2-7; 9 bases are a match to TRBD1. CDR1 and CDR2 from the germline V gene are SGHTA and FQGNSA. The trim removed 1 base at V and 0 bases at J, leaving 1 base unmatched. The CDR3 runs 15 residues. The CDR3 loop reads CASSLDRGPSYEQYF. The DNA of the CDR3 is TGTGCCAGCAGCTTAGACAGGGGGCCCTCCTACGAGCAGTACTTC. Together with reference TRBV7-2 and TRBJ2-7, the CDR3 gives the full variable domain: GAGVSQSPSNKVTEKGKDVELRCDPISGHTALYWYRQSLGQGLEFLIYFQGNSAPDKSGLPSDRFSAERTGGSVSTLTIQRTQQEDSAVYLCASSLDRGPSYEQYFGPGTRLTVT.

The chain joins TRBV6-6 to TRBJ2-1; possibly TRBD2 for D (6 bases). This CDR3 is built from 14 residues. The V and J ends lost 11 bases and 15 bases respectively, with 29 bases between them. Germline loops: CDR1 MNHNY, CDR2 SVGAGI (reference sequence). CDR3: CAGLSGEVSGTTFF. The CDR3 nucleotides are TGTGCCGGCCTTAGCGGTGAGGTATCGGGGACCACGTTCTTC.

V and J are TRBV5-1 and TRBJ2-7; 9 bases map to TRBD2. The germline V gene encodes CDR1 SGHRS and CDR2 YFSETQ. Losses at the gene ends were 0 bases for V and 6 bases for J; bases not matched to a gene: 4. This CDR3 region has 14 residues. The CDR3 region has the DNA TGCGCCAGCAGCTTGGGGCGGGAGGGCCTCGAGCAGTACTTC. Amino acids: CASSLGREGLEQYF.

On this clone itself: The junction does not match germline at one end; this may be a read error. The chain links TRBV6-6 to TRBJ2-3, with 8 nucleotides matching TRBD2. This CDR3 has 12 amino acids. Germline-derived CDR1 and CDR2 are MNHNY and SVGAGI (reference sequence). CDR3 bases: TGTGCCAGCAGTTATCAGGCGGGAGGACCCAATTTT. This translates into CASSYQAGGPNF.